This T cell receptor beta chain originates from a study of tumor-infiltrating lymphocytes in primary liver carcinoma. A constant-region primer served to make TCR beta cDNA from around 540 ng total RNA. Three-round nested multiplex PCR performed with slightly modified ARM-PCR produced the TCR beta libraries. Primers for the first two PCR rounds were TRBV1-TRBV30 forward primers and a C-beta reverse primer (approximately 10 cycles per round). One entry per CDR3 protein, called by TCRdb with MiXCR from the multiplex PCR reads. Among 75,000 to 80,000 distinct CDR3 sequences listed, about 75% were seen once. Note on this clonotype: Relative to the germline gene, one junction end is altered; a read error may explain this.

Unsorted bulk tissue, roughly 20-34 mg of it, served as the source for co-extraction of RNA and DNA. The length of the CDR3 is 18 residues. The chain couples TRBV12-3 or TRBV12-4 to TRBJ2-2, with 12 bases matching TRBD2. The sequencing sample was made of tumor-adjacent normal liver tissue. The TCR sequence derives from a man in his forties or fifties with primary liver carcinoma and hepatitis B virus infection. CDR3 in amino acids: CASTLSGTSGLNSGELFF. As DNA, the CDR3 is TGTGCCAGCACTTTATCCGGGACTAGCGGGTTGAACAGCGGGGAGCTGTTTTTT.